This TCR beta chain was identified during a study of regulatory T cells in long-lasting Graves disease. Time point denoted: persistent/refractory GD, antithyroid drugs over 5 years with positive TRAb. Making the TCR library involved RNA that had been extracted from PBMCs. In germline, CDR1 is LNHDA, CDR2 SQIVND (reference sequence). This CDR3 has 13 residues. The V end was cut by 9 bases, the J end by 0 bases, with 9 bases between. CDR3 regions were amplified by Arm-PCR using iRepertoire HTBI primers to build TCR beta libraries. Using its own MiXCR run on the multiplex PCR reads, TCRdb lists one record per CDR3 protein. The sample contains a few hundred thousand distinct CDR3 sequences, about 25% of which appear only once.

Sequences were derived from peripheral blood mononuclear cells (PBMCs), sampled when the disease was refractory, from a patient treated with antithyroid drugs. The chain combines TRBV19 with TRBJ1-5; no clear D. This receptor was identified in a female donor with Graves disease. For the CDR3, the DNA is TGTGCCAGCCGGGAGAATAGCAATCAGCCCCAGCATTTT. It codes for CASRENSNQPQHF.